Shown below are 15 T cell receptor beta chains from a single sample sequenced in a study of cytomegalovirus exposure and HLA in healthy donors. PCR primers comprised 60 Vbeta and 13 Jbeta primers. Libraries were prepared by immunoSEQ multiplex PCR; TCRdb keeps only in-frame clonotypes and omits some of them. The repertoire has over 120,000 clones, over 80% of them found once; the top ten carry less than 3.5%. Sequencing used PBMCs. Receptor source: a woman aged 25 to 39 in good health and CMV-seronegative.

There are a few counts of this clone. Other DNA sequences of this sample code for an identical CDR3. This sequence joins TRBV5-1 and TRBJ2-5, with TRBD1 matching over 9 bases. The germline CDR1 and CDR2 sequences are SGHRS and YFSETQ. J was trimmed by 1 base and V by 5 bases; bases with no gene match: 3. This CDR3 contains 14 residues. Here the CDR3 DNA reads TGCGCCAGCAGTCGGGACAGGGCCCAAGAGACCCAGTACTTC. Translation: CASSRDRAQETQYF.

The V gene is TRBV6-1, the J gene TRBJ1-4; D is unresolved. Between the trimmed V and J ends, which lost 0 bases and 4 bases, there was a span of 30 bases. The CDR3 is made up of 22 amino acids. CDR1 and CDR2 (germline): MNHNS, SASEGT. CDR3 sequence reads: CASSEAYTFRPGGLVYNEKLFF. The CDR3 coding sequence is TGTGCCAGCAGTGAAGCTTACACCTTCAGGCCGGGAGGGCTGGTCTATAATGAAAAACTGTTTTTT.

The chain couples TRBV30 to TRBJ1-1; 8 nucleotides agree with TRBD1. The V gene end was trimmed by 2 bases and the J gene end by 9 bases; junction bases not matched to a gene: 2. The CDR3 is 11 amino acids. CDR1 is GTSNPN and CDR2 is SVGIG in the germline V gene (reference sequence). CDR3 coding DNA: TGTGCCTGGAGTCGGACAGGGAAAGCTTTCTTT. This translates into CAWSRTGKAFF.

This clone was counted between two and nine times. The chain has TRBV6-5 and TRBJ1-1; D gene ambiguous. The CDR3 is 12 residues long. V was cut by 2 bases and J by 11 bases, with 12 bases left in between. The germline V gene encodes CDR1 MNHEY and CDR2 SVGAGI. As DNA, the CDR3 is TGTGCCAGCAGTTACGGAGGCGGCGTGGCTTTCTTT. This translates into CASSYGGGVAFF.

The V call is TRBV2, the J call TRBJ1-5, with 7 bases that match TRBD1. The CDR3 contains 15 residues. Germline loops: CDR1 SNHLY, CDR2 FYNNEI. The V gene end was trimmed by 1 base and the J gene end by 9 bases; junction bases not matched to a gene: 9. For the CDR3, the DNA is TGTGCCAGCAGTGAAGGAGGGGGCGAGCATAGGCCCCAGCATTTT. Translated: CASSEGGGEHRPQHF.

The CDR3 bases are TGTGCCAGTAGTATAGGGCAGGGCCTACGGCCCCAGCATTTT. It is translated as CASSIGQGLRPQHF. The chain is built from TRBV19 and TRBJ1-5; D might be TRBD1 (5 bases). The CDR3 totals 14 residues. The germline V gene encodes CDR1 LNHDA and CDR2 SQIVND (reference sequence). V was shortened by 1 base and J by 9 bases, with 13 bases between the two germline ends.

This clone was seen only a few times. This may arise from a read error, as a much more abundant clone is one base away. The chain joins TRBV29-1 to TRBJ2-7; D might be TRBD1 (5 bases). Trimming cost V 7 bases and J 1 base, with 17 bases left between them. Germline values: CDR1 SQVTM, CDR2 ANQGSEA. This CDR3 is 14 amino acids long. The CDR3 nucleotides read TGCAGCGCTGGCCCCGGGCCAGGGTCCTACGAGCAGTACTTC. It encodes CSAGPGPGSYEQYF.

In this sample, this clone turned up once. The rearrangement uses TRBV9 and TRBJ1-4; D gene unclear. Trimming removed 2 bases from V and 5 bases from J, with 13 bases in between. Germline assignment: CDR1 SGDLS and CDR2 YYNGEE. CDR3 length: 15 residues. This CDR3 reads CASSVEGSANEKLFF. The CDR3 DNA reads TGTGCCAGCAGCGTCGAGGGCAGTGCGAATGAAAAACTGTTTTTT.

CDR3 residues: CASGRDRAGEQYF. In DNA, the CDR3 is TGCGCCAGCGGCCGGGACAGGGCTGGCGAGCAGTACTTC. The rearrangement joins TRBV10-1 to TRBJ2-7; 9 nucleotides match TRBD1. The CDR3 covers 13 residues. The trim removed 8 bases at V and 6 bases at J, leaving 8 bases unmatched. CDR1 WNHNN and CDR2 SYGVQD come from the germline V gene (reference sequence).

This chain connects TRBV7-6 to TRBJ1-1, with 7 bases aligning to TRBD1. J lost 8 bases, V lost 5 bases, and 17 bases had no gene match. The CDR3 has 16 residues. CDR1 and CDR2 from the germline V gene are SGHVS and FNYEAQ. In DNA, the CDR3 is TGTGCCAGCAGCCCCACTCCGGGACAGCTGTCCCCCGAAGCTTTCTTT. Its translation is CASSPTPGQLSPEAFF.

J is TRBJ2-7 and V is TRBV27; 8 bases line up with TRBD2. This CDR3 spans 16 amino acids. Germline assignment: CDR1 MNHEY and CDR2 SMNVEV (reference sequence). Trimming took 4 bases from V and 2 from J; bases not matched to a gene: 10. In DNA, the CDR3 is TGTGCCAGCAGTTCCCTCCTTTTCGGGAGGGCCTACGAGCAGTACTTC. The encoded protein is CASSSLLFGRAYEQYF.

The CDR3 DNA is TGCGCCAGCAGCCAAGAGGCAGTTTCATCTGAAGCTTTCTTT. Protein product: CASSQEAVSSEAFF. The chain carries TRBV4-3 and TRBJ1-1; D remains unclear. The CDR3 consists of 14 residues. From germline, CDR1 is LGHNA and CDR2 YSLEER. V shed 0 bases and J shed 6 bases, with 11 bases lying between them.

The J gene is TRBJ1-1, the V gene TRBV11-2, with a weak D call TRBD1 (5 bases). Trimming cost V 3 bases and J 6 bases, with 14 bases left between them. CDR3 length equals 14 residues. Germline lookup yields CDR1 SGHAT and CDR2 FQNNGV. CDR3 protein: CASSLENWGAEAFF. CDR3 in DNA: TGTGCCAGCAGCTTGGAGAATTGGGGGGCTGAAGCTTTCTTT.

This chain joins TRBV6-5 and TRBJ2-1; TRBD2 aligns across 7 bases. The CDR3 contains 16 residues. The V and J ends lost 0 bases and 5 bases, in that order; junction bases with no gene match: 7. Germline values: CDR1 MNHEY, CDR2 SVGAGI. This chain's CDR3 is CASSYSAGVTHNEQFF. The CDR3 DNA reads TGTGCCAGCAGTTACTCGGCGGGAGTAACACACAATGAGCAGTTCTTC.

The genes are TRBV27 and TRBJ1-2, with 9 positions matching TRBD1. Germline V CDR1 and CDR2: MNHEY, SMNVEV (reference sequence). The CDR3 totals 16 residues. Trimming at V came to 0 bases and at J to 1 base, leaving 3 bases not matched to a gene. CDR3 sequence: CASSLSGTGFNYGYTF. The CDR3 DNA follows: TGTGCCAGCAGTTTATCCGGGACAGGGTTTAACTATGGCTACACCTTC.